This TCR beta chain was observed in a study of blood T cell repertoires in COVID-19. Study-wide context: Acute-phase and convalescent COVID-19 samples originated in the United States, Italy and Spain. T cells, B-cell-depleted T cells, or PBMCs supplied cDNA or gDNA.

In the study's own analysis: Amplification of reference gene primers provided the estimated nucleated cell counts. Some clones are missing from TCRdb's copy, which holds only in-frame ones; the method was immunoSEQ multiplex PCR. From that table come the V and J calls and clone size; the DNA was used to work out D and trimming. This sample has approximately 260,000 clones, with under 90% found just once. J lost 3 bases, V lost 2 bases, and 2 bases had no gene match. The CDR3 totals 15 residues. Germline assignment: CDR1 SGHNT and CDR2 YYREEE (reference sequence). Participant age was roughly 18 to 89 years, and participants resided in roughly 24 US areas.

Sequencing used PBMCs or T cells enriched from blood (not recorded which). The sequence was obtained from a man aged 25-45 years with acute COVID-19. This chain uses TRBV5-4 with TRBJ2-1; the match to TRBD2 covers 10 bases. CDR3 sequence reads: CASSLPSGGYNEQFF. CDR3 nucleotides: TGTGCCAGCAGCTTACCTAGCGGGGGCTACAATGAGCAGTTCTTC. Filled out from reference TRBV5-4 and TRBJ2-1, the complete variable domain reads ETGVTQSPTHLIKTRGQQVTLRCSSQSGHNTVSWYQQALGQGPQFIFQYYREEENGRGNFPPRFSGLQFPNYSSELNVNALELDDSALYLCASSLPSGGYNEQFFGPGTRLTVL.